A single T cell receptor (beta chain) is shown here with its context. Its antigen is currently unknown. The CDR3 sequence is 15 residues long. Unmatched junction bases numbered 8, after V lost 3 bases and J lost 5 bases. Germline CDR1 and CDR2: SQVTM and ANQGSEA. Primers included in the PCR were 60 Vbeta and 13 Jbeta primers. Clones were sequenced by immunoSEQ multiplex PCR, and TCRdb holds only the in-frame ones, with some missing. This sample has more than 80,000 clones, with just under 70% found just once. The entry originates in a study of cytomegalovirus exposure and HLA in healthy donors. General study findings and limits: Reports described diagnosis of cytomegalovirus status by the classifier as highly specific and sensitive.

J is TRBJ2-3 and V is TRBV29-1, with 10 bases matching TRBD2. Sequencing was done on a sample of PBMCs. This TCR derives from a man aged 45-65 years in good health and CMV-seronegative. In DNA, the CDR3 is TGCAGCGTTGATGGAGCGGGGGGGCTTGGAGATACGCAGTATTTT. This sequence encodes CSVDGAGGLGDTQYF.